Listed below are T cell receptor beta chains from one sample, sequenced in a study of cytomegalovirus exposure and HLA in healthy donors. TCRdb keeps only in-frame clones here, not all; method: immunoSEQ multiplex PCR. Its clone listing holds roughly 100,000 clones. Specimen: PBMCs. These receptors all stem from a man between 40 and 49 years old in good health and CMV-seronegative. The CDR3 runs from the conserved cysteine through the conserved F or W. The D gene is left open where the match is weak.

J: TRBJ2-1
D: TRBD1
V: TRBV7-9
DNA: TGTGCCAGCAGAAGTAGGGACAGGGTTTTCAATGAGCAGTTCTTC
CDR3: CASRSRDRVFNEQFF

J: TRBJ2-7
D: TRBD1
V: TRBV4-3
DNA: TGCGCCAGCAGCCAAGATGGGGGGACAGGGGGCTACGAGCAGTACTTC
CDR3: CASSQDGGTGGYEQYF

J: TRBJ1-2
D: -
V: TRBV28
DNA: TGTGCCAGCAGTTCAGCAGGGGAAGGTGTCTATGGCTACACCTTC
CDR3: CASSSAGEGVYGYTF

J: TRBJ2-5
D: -
V: TRBV11-2
DNA: TGTGCCAGCAGCCTCCTTAGAGGGTTGCAAGAGACCCAGTACTTC
CDR3: CASSLLRGLQETQYF

J: TRBJ1-3
D: -
V: TRBV30
DNA: TGTGCCTGGAGTGTACTGGTTTCTGGAAACACCATATATTTT
CDR3: CAWSVLVSGNTIYF

J: TRBJ1-5
D: -
V: TRBV7-8
DNA: TGTGCCAGCAGCCTTTACAGTGGAAATCAGCCCCAGCATTTT
CDR3: CASSLYSGNQPQHF

J: TRBJ1-1
D: TRBD1
V: TRBV27
DNA: TGTGCCAGCAGAAGGACAGGGGAAACTGAAGCTTTCTTT
CDR3: CASRRTGETEAFF

J: TRBJ2-5
D: -
V: TRBV5-5
DNA: TGTGCCAGCAGCTCCCGACAGTTTAATCAAGAGACCCAGTACTTC
CDR3: CASSSRQFNQETQYF

J: TRBJ2-3
D: -
V: TRBV7-9
DNA: TGTGCCAGCAGCCCGCAGGCGGGGACGACTAGCACAGATACGCAGTATTTT
CDR3: CASSPQAGTTSTDTQYF

J: TRBJ2-7
D: TRBD1
V: TRBV18
DNA: TGTGCCAGCTCACTTGGGACAGACTACGAGCAGTACTTC
CDR3: CASSLGTDYEQYF

J: TRBJ1-4
D: -
V: TRBV7-9
DNA: TGTGCCAGCAGCTTTAATCACAGGCTGTTTTTT
CDR3: CASSFNHRLFF

J: TRBJ1-6
D: -
V: TRBV6-1
DNA: TGTGCCAGCAGTGACAGGGAATATTCGCCCCTCCACTTT
CDR3: CASSDREYSPLHF

J: TRBJ1-5
D: TRBD1
V: TRBV7-8
DNA: TGTGCCAGCAGCTCGTACAGGGGCAGCAATCAGCCCCAGCATTTT
CDR3: CASSSYRGSNQPQHF

J: TRBJ1-2
D: TRBD1
V: TRBV6-5
DNA: TGTGCCAGCAGGAACAGGGGTGCTAACTATGGCTACACCTTC
CDR3: CASRNRGANYGYTF

J: TRBJ2-3
D: TRBD2
V: TRBV2
DNA: TGTGCCAGCAAACGAGAAGCGGGGCCGAAAGATACGCAGTATTTT
CDR3: CASKREAGPKDTQYF

J: TRBJ2-1
D: TRBD1
V: TRBV4-3
DNA: TGCGCCAGCAGCCAAGATGGTGGGACAGGGGGCAATGAGCAGTTCTTC
CDR3: CASSQDGGTGGNEQFF

J: TRBJ1-4
D: TRBD1
V: TRBV28
DNA: TGTGCCAGCAGTGTTCCCGGGACAGGGCGCGAAAAACTGTTTTTT
CDR3: CASSVPGTGREKLFF

J: TRBJ1-3
D: -
V: TRBV19
DNA: TGTGCCAGTAGGCTCGACAGATCCTCTGGAAACACCATATATTTT
CDR3: CASRLDRSSGNTIYF

J: TRBJ1-1
D: -
V: TRBV11-2
DNA: TGTGCCAGCAGCCCGCAGGGGAACACTGAAGCTTTCTTT
CDR3: CASSPQGNTEAFF

J: TRBJ2-7
D: TRBD1
V: TRBV30
DNA: TGTGCCGGGAACCCGGGACAGGGCTCCTACGAGCAGTACTTC
CDR3: CAGNPGQGSYEQYF

J: TRBJ2-2
D: TRBD2
V: TRBV2
DNA: TGTGCCAGGACGGGGGGGGCAGGCACCGGGGAGCTGTTTTTT
CDR3: CARTGGAGTGELFF

J: TRBJ2-7
D: -
V: TRBV29-1
DNA: TGCAGCGTGGGAACAGGATACGAGCAGTACTTC
CDR3: CSVGTGYEQYF

J: TRBJ2-7
D: -
V: TRBV6-1
DNA: TGTGCCAGCAGTGACGTCAGGGTACGCTACGAGCAGTACTTC
CDR3: CASSDVRVRYEQYF

J: TRBJ2-1
D: TRBD2
V: TRBV7-9
DNA: TGTGCCAGCAGCTCCCCTTTTAGCGGGAGTCTCGAGCGTGAGCAGTTCTTC
CDR3: CASSSPFSGSLEREQFF

J: TRBJ2-7
D: TRBD2
V: TRBV5-6
DNA: TGTGCCAGCAGCTTATCCGGGAGGGGGGTCTACGAGCAGTACTTC
CDR3: CASSLSGRGVYEQYF

J: TRBJ2-7
D: -
V: TRBV7-7
DNA: TGTGCCAGCAGCTTGTTCAGCGGCCCCTCCTACGAGCAGTACTTC
CDR3: CASSLFSGPSYEQYF

J: TRBJ1-3
D: -
V: TRBV10-3
DNA: TGTGCCATCAGCCAGGCGAGATTGGTTGGAAACACCATATATTTT
CDR3: CAISQARLVGNTIYF

J: TRBJ2-7
D: TRBD1
V: TRBV7-6
DNA: TGTGCCAGCAGCCCCGGGACAGGGGGCGACGAGCAGTACTTC
CDR3: CASSPGTGGDEQYF

J: TRBJ1-4
D: -
V: TRBV19
DNA: TGTGCCAGTAGTGGCCGGGGATCGAATGAAAAACTGTTTTTT
CDR3: CASSGRGSNEKLFF

J: TRBJ1-5
D: -
V: TRBV25-1
DNA: TGTGCCAGCAGTGAATCCGGGGGTAGCAATCAGCCCCAGCATTTT
CDR3: CASSESGGSNQPQHF

J: TRBJ1-1
D: -
V: TRBV7-9
DNA: TGTGCCAGCAGCTTCGGCGCAGACACTGAGGCTTTCTTT
CDR3: CASSFGADTEAFF

J: TRBJ2-7
D: TRBD2
V: TRBV6-7
DNA: TGTGCCAGCAGGAACGGACTAGCGGGGGGCTACGAGCAGTACTTC
CDR3: CASRNGLAGGYEQYF

J: TRBJ2-7
D: TRBD2
V: TRBV2
DNA: TGTGCCAGCAGATATCGGGACGGGGGGGCTGAGGAGCAGTACTTC
CDR3: CASRYRDGGAEEQYF

J: TRBJ1-1
D: TRBD1
V: TRBV5-6
DNA: TGTGCCGGGACAGCTATGAGAGGGAACACTGAAGCTTTCTTT
CDR3: CAGTAMRGNTEAFF

J: TRBJ1-5
D: -
V: TRBV4-1
DNA: TGCGCCAGCAGCCAAGATCCAAGCTATCAGCCCCAGCATTTT
CDR3: CASSQDPSYQPQHF

J: TRBJ2-1
D: TRBD2
V: TRBV2
DNA: TGTGCCAGCAGTTTCGCGGGAGAGGGCAATGAGCAGTTCTTC
CDR3: CASSFAGEGNEQFF

J: TRBJ1-2
D: TRBD1
V: TRBV5-1
DNA: TGCGCCAGCAGCGGACAGGGCGACTATGGCTACACCTTC
CDR3: CASSGQGDYGYTF

J: TRBJ1-5
D: -
V: TRBV4-3
DNA: TGCGCCAGCAGCTCGCGGATCAATCAGCCCCAGCATTTT
CDR3: CASSSRINQPQHF

J: TRBJ2-2
D: TRBD1
V: TRBV29-1
DNA: TGCAGCGTCTTAGACAGGGCGAACACCGGGGAGCTGTTTTTT
CDR3: CSVLDRANTGELFF

J: TRBJ2-2
D: TRBD2
V: TRBV19
DNA: TGTGCCAGTAGTATACCTAGCGGGGCGAACACCGGGGAGCTGTTTTTT
CDR3: CASSIPSGANTGELFF

J: TRBJ2-7
D: -
V: TRBV7-9
DNA: TGTGCCAGCAGCCGGGAACCCCCACGCCACGAGCAGTACTTC
CDR3: CASSREPPRHEQYF